These 18 T cell receptor beta chains share one sample of origin, sequenced in a study of OX40 agonist ivuxolimab in advanced cancers. TCRdb's copy holds only in-frame clones and misses some; the assay was immunoSEQ multiplex PCR. The sample has tens of thousands of clones; roughly 89% are singletons. The specimen comprised CD4+ or CD8+ T cells sorted from blood, sampled in a trial of the OX40 agonist ivuxolimab. The receptors shown here come from an adult with an advanced solid tumor such as melanoma, head and neck, liver or kidney cancer.

The rearrangement links TRBV7-8 to TRBJ2-7, with unresolved D. V was cut by 5 bases and J by 1 base, with 9 bases left in between. This CDR3 is 13 amino acids long. Germline V gives CDR1 SGHVS, CDR2 FQNEAQ. DNA for the CDR3: TGTGCCAGCAGCGGCCGCGTTTCCTACGAGCAGTACTTC. Amino acid sequence: CASSGRVSYEQYF.

On this clone itself: In the same sample, other DNA sequences code for this CDR3. V gene TRBV7-9 combines with J gene TRBJ1-4; the match to TRBD1 covers 7 bases. The CDR3 extends over 14 amino acids. Trimming took 1 base from V and 8 from J; bases not matched to a gene: 4. Germline V gene sequence: CDR1 SEHNR, CDR2 FQNEAQ (reference sequence). CDR3 nucleotides: TGTGCCAGCAGCTTAGGCACAGGGGAGGAAAAACTGTTTTTT. It is translated as CASSLGTGEEKLFF.

The J gene is TRBJ2-5, the V gene TRBV11-3; TRBD2 matches 14 bases. V lost 5 bases to trimming and J lost 4 bases; unmatched junction nucleotides: 12. Germline V gene data show CDR1 as SGHNT and CDR2 as YENEEA. The CDR3 sequence is 18 residues long. CDR3 DNA: TGTGCCAGCAGCCCGCGACTAGCGGGAGGGGGAGAGGGAGAGACCCAGTACTTC. This sequence encodes CASSPRLAGGGEGETQYF.

The chain uses TRBV7-4 and TRBJ2-3, with 9 bases matching TRBD2. Germline V gene data show CDR1 as SGHVT and CDR2 as SQSDAQ. V lost 4 bases, J lost 0 bases, and 5 bases stayed unmatched. The CDR3 is 16 amino acids. The CDR3 here is CASSSITSGSTDTQYF. The DNA for the CDR3 is TGTGCCAGCAGCTCCATAACTAGCGGGAGCACAGATACGCAGTATTTT.

J is TRBJ2-4 and V is TRBV2, with 7 nucleotides matching TRBD2. Trimming removed 3 bases from V and 8 bases from J; junction bases left unmatched: 4. Germline V gene sequence: CDR1 SNHLY, CDR2 FYNNEI. The CDR3 has 13 residues. The CDR3 region is CASSDTRGDIQYF. In nucleotides, the CDR3 is TGTGCCAGCAGTGATACCCGGGGGGACATTCAGTACTTC.

The chain employs TRBV7-2 and TRBJ2-5; TRBD1 matches 7 bases. V shed 2 bases and J 0 bases; nucleotides not matched to a gene: 3. This CDR3 has 15 amino acids. Germline loops: CDR1 SGHTA, CDR2 FQGNSA. Written as DNA, the CDR3 is TGTGCCAGCAGCTTATCACAGGGGAACCAAGAGACCCAGTACTTC. It translates to CASSLSQGNQETQYF.

V is TRBV11-3 and J is TRBJ2-2; 8 bases fit TRBD1. V dropped 4 bases and J dropped 7; count of bases not matched to a gene: 5. The CDR3 runs to 14 residues. CDR1 SGHNT and CDR2 YENEEA come from the germline V gene. CDR3 nucleotide sequence: TGTGCCAGCAGCTCGACAGGGGCGGGCGGGGAGCTGTTTTTT. As protein: CASSSTGAGGELFF.

The chain employs TRBV9 and TRBJ2-1, with 7 bases that match TRBD2. The CDR3 contains 15 residues. With 4 bases clipped from V and 2 bases from J, the junction kept 6 bases outside the gene matches. Germline V CDR1 and CDR2: SGDLS, YYNGEE. The CDR3 sequence is CASSPRLAPYNEQFF. The DNA of the CDR3 is TGTGCCAGCAGCCCTAGACTAGCCCCCTACAATGAGCAGTTCTTC. The full variable domain, its missing parts supplied by reference TRBV9 and TRBJ2-1, is DSGVTQTPKHLITATGQRVTLRCSPRSGDLSVYWYQQSLDQGLQFLIQYYNGEERAKGNILERFSAQQFPDLHSELNLSSLELGDSALYFCASSPRLAPYNEQFFGPGTRLTVL.

The rearrangement uses TRBV7-9 and TRBJ1-2; D gene uncertain. V was shortened by 1 base and J by 6 bases, with 9 bases between the two germline ends. CDR1 is SEHNR, CDR2 FQNEAQ, per germline (reference sequence). The CDR3 contains 13 residues. In DNA form, the CDR3 reads TGTGCCAGCAGCTTAGACGGGAGGAATGGCTACACCTTC. This gives the protein CASSLDGRNGYTF.

This clone showed up just once. The V and J genes are TRBV4-1 and TRBJ2-1; TRBD2 matches at 15 bases. Germline assignment: CDR1 MGHRA and CDR2 YSYEKL. This CDR3 comprises 15 residues. With 5 bases clipped from V and 9 bases from J, the junction kept 5 bases outside the gene matches. The CDR3 here is CASSFGLAGGVEQFF. The DNA for the CDR3 is TGCGCCAGCAGCTTTGGACTAGCGGGAGGGGTTGAGCAGTTCTTC.

This chain joins TRBV9 and TRBJ2-1, with a tentative D call TRBD1 (5 bases). The CDR3 sequence is 15 residues long. Germline CDR1 and CDR2: SGDLS and YYNGEE. Trimming cost V 0 bases and J 8 bases, with 15 bases left between them. CDR3 nucleotides: TGTGCCAGCAGCGTAGTGGGCAGGGTAATAGATGAGCAGTTCTTC. Translation: CASSVVGRVIDEQFF.

This rearrangement joins TRBV5-1 to TRBJ1-1; TRBD1 agrees at 7 bases. V was clipped by 1 base and J by 0 bases; unmatched bases: 9. The CDR3 spans 17 residues. From germline, CDR1 is SGHRS and CDR2 YFSETQ. This CDR3 reads CASSLSRGQYMNTEAFF. CDR3 nucleotide sequence: TGCGCCAGCAGCTTGTCCAGGGGACAGTATATGAACACTGAAGCTTTCTTT.

The CDR3 nucleotides read TGTGCCAGCAGCTTAGCCAGGGTGGGTGAAAAACTGTTTTTT. Residues: CASSLARVGEKLFF. The chain uses TRBV7-2 and TRBJ1-4, with a possible D match to TRBD1 (5 bases). This CDR3 is 14 amino acids long. Germline lookup yields CDR1 SGHTA and CDR2 FQGNSA. The V end lost 0 bases, the J end lost 7 bases, and 9 bases lay between the germline ends.

This chain joins TRBV19 and TRBJ2-3; 10 nucleotides line up with TRBD2. The CDR3 is 19 residues long. The J segment lost 6 bases and the V segment lost 1 base, leaving 16 bases of the junction unmatched. The germline V gene encodes CDR1 LNHDA and CDR2 SQIVND (reference sequence). Here the CDR3 DNA reads TGTGCCAGTAGTATAGTCGGCCCGGGGCTAGCGGGAGAGTATGATACGCAGTATTTT. Translated: CASSIVGPGLAGEYDTQYF.

The V call is TRBV25-1, the J call TRBJ2-2, with 8 nucleotides matching TRBD1. J was trimmed by 2 bases and V by 6 bases; bases with no gene match: 8. CDR1 MGHDK and CDR2 SYGVNS come from the germline V gene. The CDR3 contains 16 residues. This chain's CDR3 is CASSETGTGNTGELFF. CDR3 in DNA: TGTGCCAGCAGCGAAACCGGGACAGGAAACACCGGGGAGCTGTTTTTT.

The chain has TRBV11-3 and TRBJ2-3; D ambiguous. CDR1 is SGHNT, CDR2 YENEEA, per germline. Between the trimmed V and J ends, which lost 0 bases and 1 base, there was a span of 5 bases. The CDR3 runs to 14 residues. Here the CDR3 DNA reads TGTGCCAGCAGCTTAGATTTCGGCACAGATACGCAGTATTTT. This sequence encodes CASSLDFGTDTQYF.

This sequence joins TRBV4-2 and TRBJ1-5; D possibly corresponds to TRBD1 (5 bases). Germline V gene data show CDR1 as LGHNA and CDR2 as YNFKEQ. The CDR3 spans 15 residues. V lost 4 bases, J lost 2 bases, and 12 bases lay in between. The CDR3 DNA reads as TGTGCCAGCAGCCGCCTAAGGGGCGGCAATCAGCCCCAGCATTTT. Protein: CASSRLRGGNQPQHF.

This chain uses TRBV15 with TRBJ2-7; 9 bases map to TRBD2. The CDR3 consists of 15 residues. The trim removed 1 base at V and 6 bases at J, leaving 7 bases unmatched. In germline, CDR1 is LNHNV, CDR2 YYDKDF (reference sequence). The CDR3 DNA reads TGTGCCACCAGCAGAGTACCGGGACTAGCATCCGAGCAGTACTTC. Translated, it gives CATSRVPGLASEQYF.